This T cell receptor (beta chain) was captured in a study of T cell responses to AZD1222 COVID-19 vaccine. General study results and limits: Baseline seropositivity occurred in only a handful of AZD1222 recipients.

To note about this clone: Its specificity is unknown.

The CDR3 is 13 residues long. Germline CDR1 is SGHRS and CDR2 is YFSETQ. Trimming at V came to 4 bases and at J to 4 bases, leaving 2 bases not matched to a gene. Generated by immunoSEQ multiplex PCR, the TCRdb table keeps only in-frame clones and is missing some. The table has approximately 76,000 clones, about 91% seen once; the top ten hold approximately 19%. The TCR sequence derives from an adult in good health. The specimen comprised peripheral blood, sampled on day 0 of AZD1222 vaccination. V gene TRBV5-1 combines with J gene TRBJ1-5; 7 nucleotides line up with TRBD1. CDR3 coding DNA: TGCGCCAGCAGCCAGACAGGGAATCAGCCCCAGCATTTT. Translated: CASSQTGNQPQHF.